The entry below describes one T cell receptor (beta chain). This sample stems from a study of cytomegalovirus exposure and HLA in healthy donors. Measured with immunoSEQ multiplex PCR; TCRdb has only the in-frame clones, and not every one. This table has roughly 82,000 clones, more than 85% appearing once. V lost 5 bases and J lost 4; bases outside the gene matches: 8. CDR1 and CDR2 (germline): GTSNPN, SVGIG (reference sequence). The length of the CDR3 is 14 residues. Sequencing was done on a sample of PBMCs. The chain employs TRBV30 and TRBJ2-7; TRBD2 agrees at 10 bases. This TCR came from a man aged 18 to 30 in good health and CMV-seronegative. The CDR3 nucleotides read TGTGCCTGGGGTCCACCTAGCGGGAGATACGAGCAGTACTTC. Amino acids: CAWGPPSGRYEQYF.